One and the same sample provided the 18 T cell receptor beta chains below, sequenced in a study of blood T cell repertoires in COVID-19. TCRdb's copy holds only in-frame clones and misses some; the assay was immunoSEQ multiplex PCR. The sample yields around 140,000 clones, roughly 83% seen once. The specimen sequenced was peripheral blood. The source is a man between 60 and 75 years old with acute or convalescent COVID-19.

The rearrangement uses TRBV24-1 and TRBJ2-5; a weak D match, TRBD1 (6 bases). CDR3 length: 18 residues. Looked up from germline, CDR1 is KGHDR and CDR2 is SFDVKD. V lost 4 bases and J 0 bases, leaving 20 bases between the germline ends. The CDR3 nucleotides are TGTGCCACCAGTGACCCCTTGACAGGAGGAGGCTACCAAGAGACCCAGTACTTC. Protein product: CATSDPLTGGGYQETQYF.

V is TRBV6-5 and J is TRBJ2-1; D is possibly TRBD2 (6 bases). V lost 7 bases to trimming and J lost 4 bases, with 14 bases between them. The CDR3 contains 14 residues. Looked up from germline, CDR1 is MNHEY and CDR2 is SVGAGI. CDR3 nucleotides: TGTGCCAGCACTCGGGCTAGCGCATACAATGAGCAGTTCTTC. It encodes CASTRASAYNEQFF.

The gene calls are TRBV2 and TRBJ2-5, with 10 positions matching TRBD2. V gave up 8 bases and J gave up 3 bases; unmatched junction bases: 6. Germline CDR1 SNHLY, CDR2 FYNNEI. This CDR3 is built from 14 residues. The CDR3 bases are TGTGCCAGCGCAGGAGCGGGAGGGGAAGAGACCCAGTACTTC. Its translation: CASAGAGGEETQYF.

The chain couples TRBV5-1 to TRBJ2-1; D is perhaps TRBD2 (6 bases). Germline CDR1 is SGHRS and CDR2 is YFSETQ. Trimming took 2 bases from V and 2 from J, leaving 17 bases between them. The CDR3 runs to 17 residues. The CDR3, as DNA: TGCGCCAGCAGCTTACTGTCCTCTAGCGCGACCTACAATGAGCAGTTCTTC. Its protein is CASSLLSSSATYNEQFF.

This sequence joins TRBV6-6 and TRBJ1-5, with a weak D call TRBD1 (6 bases). Trimming left V 10 bases short and J 4 bases short, with 14 bases between. The CDR3 has 13 amino acids. Per the germline V gene, CDR1 is MNHNY and CDR2 is SVGAGI (reference sequence). CDR3 sequence reads: CAITTGPNQPQHF. CDR3 DNA sequence: TGTGCCATCACGACAGGACCTAATCAGCCCCAGCATTTT.

The V and J genes are TRBV12-5 and TRBJ1-3; D gene uncertain. Trimming cost V 6 bases and J 4 bases, with 7 bases left between them. CDR1 is LGHNT and CDR2 is FRNRAP in the germline V gene. The CDR3 runs to 12 residues. CDR3: CASGQWGNTIYF. The DNA of the CDR3 is TGTGCTAGTGGACAGTGGGGAAACACCATATATTTT.

The chain carries TRBV3-1 (or the pseudogene TRBV3-2) and TRBJ2-1; 11 bases align to TRBD2. The ends lost 1 base at V and 5 bases at J; junction bases unmatched: 13. In germline, CDR1 is LGHDT, CDR2 YNNKEL (reference sequence). There are 19 residues in the CDR3. The CDR3 loop is CASSQVSRLAGRLDNEQFF. In DNA, the CDR3 is TGTGCCAGCAGCCAAGTAAGTAGACTAGCGGGAAGGCTAGACAATGAGCAGTTCTTC.

The V gene is TRBV28, the J gene TRBJ2-5; D gene unclear. V shed 5 bases and J shed 2 bases, with 3 bases lying between them. From germline, CDR1 is MDHEN and CDR2 SYDVKM. This CDR3 has 11 residues. The CDR3: CASSLQETQYF. In DNA, the CDR3 is TGTGCCAGCAGTCTACAAGAGACCCAGTACTTC.

The chain employs TRBV6-5 and TRBJ1-1; D might be TRBD1 (5 bases). Trimming stripped 7 bases from V and 2 bases from J, with 11 bases between. The CDR3 runs 13 residues. Germline V gene sequence: CDR1 MNHEY, CDR2 SVGAGI. CDR3 in DNA: TGTGCCAGCACCGGGGGAGGAAACACTGAAGCTTTCTTT. Amino acid sequence: CASTGGGNTEAFF.

This chain links TRBV24-1 with TRBJ2-6; a possible D gene is TRBD2 (5 bases). Germline V gene lookup returns CDR1 KGHDR and CDR2 SFDVKD. V was shortened by 3 bases and J by 3 bases, with 17 bases between the two germline ends. The CDR3 is 18 residues long. The CDR3 is CATSDRAVTGIGANVLTF. The CDR3 coding sequence is TGTGCCACCAGTGATAGGGCAGTGACGGGAATTGGGGCCAACGTCCTGACTTTC.

V is TRBV19 and J is TRBJ2-2; 9 bases fit TRBD2. This CDR3 is 14 amino acids long. Per germline, CDR1 LNHDA and CDR2 SQIVND (reference sequence). The ends lost 11 bases at V and 5 bases at J; junction bases unmatched: 9. CDR3 DNA sequence: TGTGCCGGAAAGACTAGCGGAGAAACCGGGGAGCTGTTTTTT. It translates to CAGKTSGETGELFF.

The chain couples TRBV5-1 to TRBJ2-1, with 14 bases fitting TRBD2. Germline V gene sequence: CDR1 SGHRS, CDR2 YFSETQ. The CDR3 has 17 residues. The V gene end was trimmed by 4 bases and the J gene end by 8 bases; junction bases not matched to a gene: 11. This CDR3 reads CASSTAGLAGGRDEQFF. The CDR3 region has the DNA TGCGCCAGCAGCACCGCAGGACTAGCGGGAGGTAGAGATGAGCAGTTCTTC.

The chain links TRBV6-5 to TRBJ1-1; weak D call: TRBD1 (6 bases). V lost 0 bases, J lost 6 bases, and 14 bases lay in between. This CDR3 comprises 15 residues. Germline V gene lookup returns CDR1 MNHEY and CDR2 SVGAGI. CDR3 DNA sequence: TGTGCCAGCAGTTACTCCGTGGGGGCAACGGCTGAAGCTTTCTTT. Its translation: CASSYSVGATAEAFF.

This chain's CDR3 is CASTLGQEFYEQYF. The DNA for the CDR3 is TGTGCCAGCACCCTGGGACAGGAGTTCTACGAGCAGTACTTC. The gene calls are TRBV6-6 and TRBJ2-7; 8 bases are shared with TRBD1. The junction had 8 bases not matched to a gene; V was cut back by 7 bases and J by 3 bases. The CDR3 is made up of 14 amino acids. Germline V gives CDR1 MNHNY, CDR2 SVGAGI (reference sequence).

A single count supports this clone. The rearrangement links TRBV2 to TRBJ2-5; 7 bases are a match to TRBD1. The CDR3 sequence is 15 residues long. The V gene's germline CDR1 is SNHLY and CDR2 FYNNEI. V gave up 5 bases and J gave up 4 bases; unmatched junction bases: 10. The CDR3 region is CASSTTTGLGETQYF. CDR3 nucleotide sequence: TGTGCCAGCAGTACTACGACAGGGCTGGGAGAGACCCAGTACTTC.

V is TRBV6-5 and J is TRBJ2-7; 12 nucleotides agree with TRBD2. CDR3 size: 15 residues. Germline CDR1 and CDR2: MNHEY and SVGAGI. V shed 5 bases, J shed 3 bases, and the junction held 5 bases outside the gene matches. In nucleotides, the CDR3 is TGTGCCAGCAGTAAGACTAGCGGGGGACTCTACGAGCAGTACTTC. Protein: CASSKTSGGLYEQYF.

The J gene is TRBJ2-5, the V gene TRBV5-1; TRBD2 might be the D (5 bases). V lost 2 bases and J lost 6, with 14 bases in between. CDR3 length equals 14 residues. The V gene's germline CDR1 is SGHRS and CDR2 YFSETQ. CDR3 residues: CASSFGLAIKTQYF. Here the CDR3 DNA reads TGCGCCAGCAGCTTCGGGTTAGCGATTAAGACCCAGTACTTC. The full variable domain, with the rest looked up from reference TRBV5-1 and TRBJ2-5, is KAGVTQTPRYLIKTRGQQVTLSCSPISGHRSVSWYQQTPGQGLQFLFEYFSETQRNKGNFPGRFSGRQFSNSRSEMNVSTLELGDSALYLCASSFGLAIKTQYFGPGTRLLVL.

V and J are TRBV6-6 and TRBJ1-5, with 9 bases identical to TRBD1. CDR1 is MNHNY, CDR2 SVGAGI, per germline (reference sequence). There are 15 residues in the CDR3. Trimming cost V 5 bases and J 5 bases; bases outside gene matches: 7. The CDR3 here is CASSNDGTGHQPQHF. As DNA, the CDR3 is TGTGCCAGCAGTAACGACGGGACAGGGCATCAGCCCCAGCATTTT.